This TCR beta chain was sequenced during a study of blood T cell repertoires in COVID-19. Germline CDR1 and CDR2: WNHNN and SYGVQD (reference sequence). Trimming pared 3 bases from V and 3 bases from J, leaving 11 bases between. The CDR3 is 14 amino acids. Produced via immunoSEQ multiplex PCR; TCRdb's table is partial and in-frame only. The repertoire holds more than 300,000 clones, with approximately 90% as singletons. Participants spanned ages about 18 to 100 years and resided in around 25 US areas. This sequence was found in a woman aged 40 to 50 who had been exposed to COVID-19. This chain links TRBV10-1 with TRBJ1-1; maybe TRBD1 (5 bases). The sample consisted of PBMCs or T cells enriched from blood (not recorded which). Here the CDR3 DNA reads TGCGCCAGCAGTGAAAACGACAGAGACACTGAAGCTTTCTTT. This encodes CASSENDRDTEAFF.